This is a list of T cell receptor beta chains from one sample in a study of shared clonotypes between healthy human individuals. Profiling relied on immunoSEQ multiplex PCR, and the TCRdb table lists in-frame clones only, not all of them. Among around 2.1 million clones, approximately 94% were seen once, and the ten largest hold over 1.5%. Sequenced material: naive CD8+ T cells from PBMCs. Every receptor here comes from a man younger than 35 in good health. Some clones in this sample may be carry-over from other donors' samples. Each CDR3 is given with its conserved first and last residue. The D gene is left open where the match is weak. Some rows have no size entry. The others give once, few or many, or a class for an expanded clone.

>TRBD2|TRBV19|.|TRBJ2-1
CASTSSIDRILAPYNEQFF
TGTGCCAGTACTAGTAGTATAGATAGGATACTAGCGCCCTACAATGAGCAGTTCTTC
>TRBD1|TRBV2|.|TRBJ2-1
CASSAGQGWNEQFF
TGTGCCAGCAGTGCTGGACAGGGTTGGAATGAGCAGTTCTTC
>.|TRBV7-9|.|TRBJ2-7
CASSSIQNSYEQYF
TGTGCCAGCAGCTCGATCCAGAACTCCTACGAGCAGTACTTC
>.|TRBV4-1|.|TRBJ2-7
CASSAGDSSYEQYF
TGCGCCAGCAGCGCCGGAGACAGCTCCTACGAGCAGTACTTC
>TRBD1|TRBV10-3|.|TRBJ2-1
CAISNSPTGLYNEQFF
TGTGCCATCAGCAACTCCCCGACAGGGCTTTACAATGAGCAGTTCTTC
>TRBD1|TRBV4-1|.|TRBJ1-5
CASSQGAGGGPQHF
TGCGCCAGCAGCCAAGGTGCAGGGGGAGGACCCCAGCATTTT
>.|TRBV19|.|TRBJ2-3
CASSSTPTFTDTQYF
TGTGCCAGTAGTTCCACTCCCACATTCACAGATACGCAGTATTTT
>.|TRBV29-1|.|TRBJ2-2
CSVVLEGGELFF
TGCAGCGTTGTGCTTGAGGGGGGGGAGCTGTTTTTT
>.|TRBV5-1|.|TRBJ2-1
CASSLLFGTTRYNEQFF
TGCGCCAGCAGCCTGCTTTTCGGGACAACCCGATACAATGAGCAGTTCTTC
>.|TRBV7-9|.|TRBJ2-1
CASSLEDYPEQFF
TGTGCCAGCAGCTTGGAAGACTATCCTGAGCAGTTCTTC
>TRBD2|TRBV29-1|.|TRBJ2-7
CSVGIGRAYEQYF
TGCAGCGTGGGGATCGGGAGGGCCTACGAGCAGTACTTC
>.|TRBV28|.|TRBJ2-1
CATTPTRWVDEQFF
TGTGCCACCACGCCAACACGGTGGGTGGATGAGCAGTTCTTC
>TRBD2|TRBV11-2|.|TRBJ2-1
CASRTSGTFYNEQFF
TGTGCCAGCAGAACCAGCGGGACTTTTTACAATGAGCAGTTCTTC
>TRBD1|TRBV19|few|TRBJ1-5
CASSIQGDNQPQHF
TGTGCCAGTAGTATTCAGGGGGACAATCAGCCCCAGCATTTT
>.|TRBV7-9|once|TRBJ1-1
CASSEPRSEAFF
TGTGCCAGCAGCGAACCCAGGAGTGAAGCTTTCTTT
>.|TRBV27|.|TRBJ1-5
CASSFQAYSNQPQHF
TGTGCCAGCAGTTTCCAGGCGTATAGCAATCAGCCCCAGCATTTT
>TRBD2|TRBV5-1|.|TRBJ2-7
CASSLELAAYEQYF
TGCGCCAGCAGCTTGGAACTAGCGGCATACGAGCAGTACTTC
>TRBD1|TRBV6-5|few|TRBJ1-5
CASSGDRDSNQPQHF
TGTGCCAGCAGTGGGGACAGGGATAGCAATCAGCCCCAGCATTTT
>.|TRBV10-3|.|TRBJ2-7
CAIRRGGDEQYF
TGTGCCATCAGGAGAGGGGGGGACGAGCAGTACTTC
>TRBD2|TRBV5-1|.|TRBJ2-7
CASSPLSGGSYEQYF
TGCGCCAGCAGCCCCCTTAGCGGGGGAAGCTACGAGCAGTACTTC
>.|TRBV4-1|.|TRBJ2-1
CASSQETHISSYNEQFF
TGCGCCAGCAGCCAAGAGACCCACATAAGCTCCTACAATGAGCAGTTCTTC
>TRBD1|TRBV7-9|.|TRBJ1-2
CASSFTGTGYGYTF
TGTGCCAGCAGCTTCACCGGGACAGGGTATGGCTACACCTTC
>TRBD1|TRBV19|.|TRBJ1-2
CASSPNFSGQGIYGYTF
TGTGCCAGTAGTCCAAACTTCTCGGGACAGGGTATCTATGGCTACACCTTC
>.|TRBV19|once|TRBJ2-2
CASSISAGLIAGELFF
TGTGCCAGTAGTATTTCCGCAGGGTTGATAGCCGGGGAGCTGTTTTTT
>TRBD1|TRBV29-1|.|TRBJ2-1
CSVDGLNFVDRATYNEQFF
TGCAGCGTTGATGGCCTTAATTTCGTTGACAGGGCGACCTACAATGAGCAGTTCTTC
>.|TRBV7-2|.|TRBJ2-5
CASSLSLRGIQETQYF
TGTGCCAGCAGCCTTTCATTGAGGGGAATCCAAGAGACCCAGTACTTC
>TRBD2|TRBV5-4|.|TRBJ2-7
CASSPIPGLAGGPVYEQYF
TGTGCCAGCAGTCCCATCCCGGGACTAGCGGGAGGCCCCGTTTACGAGCAGTACTTC
>.|TRBV10-3|.|TRBJ1-2
CAISERGYDNYGYTF
TGTGCCATCAGTGAACGAGGCTATGACAACTATGGCTACACCTTC